The T cell receptor (beta chain) described here comes from a study of blood T cell repertoires in COVID-19. The CDR3 consists of 19 residues. Losses at the gene ends were 5 bases for V and 0 bases for J; bases not matched to a gene: 12. Germline-derived CDR1 and CDR2 are KGHDR and SFDVKD. This table comes from immunoSEQ multiplex PCR, and its TCRdb copy is limited to in-frame clones, with some not included. The sample includes around 140,000 clones, over 75% of them seen just once. What was sequenced was peripheral blood. V gene TRBV24-1 combines with J gene TRBJ1-3, with 10 bases identical to TRBD1. The sequence derives from a man between 65 and 85 years old with acute or convalescent COVID-19. The DNA for the CDR3 is TGTGCCACCAGTGTAAGGGACAGGGGTGATACAACCTCTGGAAACACCATATATTTT. Amino acids: CATSVRDRGDTTSGNTIYF.